What follows are 15 T cell receptor beta chains derived from one specimen sequenced in a study of T cells in Graves' hyperthyroidism and ophthalmopathy. Authors of the study amplified TCR beta CDR3 regions from RNA transcripts. The primer set for the first-round RT-PCR of the TCR CDR3 was HTBI. TCRdb re-derived calls from the multiplex PCR reads in MiXCR, one entry per CDR3 protein. The data show roughly 570,000 distinct CDR3 sequences, just over 45% seen once. The specimen sequenced was peripheral blood or thyroid tissue (not recorded which). These receptors originate from a woman under 30 with Graves' hyperthyroidism.

Worth noting for this clonotype: The CDR3 does not end in the conserved phenylalanine or tryptophan, so this is likely a read error. It is unclear where the CDR3 begins or ends on the DNA, so no DNA is shown, and the CDR3 is as TCRdb lists it. The gene calls are TRBV19 and TRBJ2-5; whether TRBD1, the table's D call, matches the DNA was not checked. In germline, CDR1 is LNHDA, CDR2 SQIVND (reference sequence). The CDR3 comprises 8 residues, both ends counted. This CDR3 reads CASSMMDT.

This clonotype was recorded a few times. This chain connects TRBV30 to TRBJ2-2; D is tentatively TRBD1 or TRBD2 (5 bases each). Trimming removed 3 bases from V and 0 bases from J, with 14 bases in between. Germline-derived CDR1 and CDR2 are GTSNPN and SVGIG (reference sequence). This CDR3 contains 16 residues. The CDR3 loop reads CAWRTGTYANTGELFF. Here the CDR3 DNA reads TGTGCCTGGAGGACGGGGACCTATGCGAACACCGGGGAGCTGTTTTTT.

Of note for this clonotype: One end of the junction fails to match germline, which may point to a read error. The CDR3 spells CANSIAGTGDEQYF. CDR3 bases: TGTGCCAACAGCATAGCCGGGACAGGGGACGAGCAGTACTTC. This sequence joins TRBV9 and TRBJ2-7, with 10 bases matching TRBD1. CDR1 and CDR2 from the germline V gene are SGDLS and YYNGEE. This CDR3 spans 14 amino acids.

In this sample, this clonotype turned up many times. The rearrangement uses TRBV7-2 and TRBJ2-3; no clear D. Germline lookup yields CDR1 SGHTA and CDR2 FQGNSA. This CDR3 is 13 amino acids long. V lost 6 bases and J lost 0, with 7 bases in between. The CDR3 loop reads CASRTRSTDTQYF. The CDR3 bases are TGTGCCAGCAGAACCCGTAGCACAGATACGCAGTATTTT.

This clonotype was picked up a small number of times. V usage is TRBV3-1 and J usage is TRBJ2-7, with 7 bases that match TRBD2. There are 14 residues in the CDR3. The V gene end was trimmed by 5 bases and the J gene end by 4 bases; junction bases not matched to a gene: 8. CDR1 and CDR2 from the germline V gene are LGHDT and YNNKEL (reference sequence). CDR3 coding DNA: TGTGCCAGCAGCATGGGAGGCGGGAGATACGAGCAGTACTTC. Encoded protein: CASSMGGGRYEQYF.

The chain has TRBV7-2 and TRBJ2-7; TRBD2 matches at 8 bases. The DNA matches TRBJ2-1 better at its end, which makes the J call doubtful. Germline CDR1 reads SGHTA; CDR2 reads FQGNSA. This CDR3 comprises 14 residues. The CDR3 spells CASRLRREVNEQFF. For the CDR3, the DNA is TGTGCCAGCAGGCTGAGGCGGGAGGTGAATGAGCAGTTCTTC.

This rearrangement joins TRBV6-6 to TRBJ2-5; the match to TRBD1 covers 7 bases. V was pared by 5 bases and J by 1 base, with 13 bases of the junction left unmatched. Germline values: CDR1 MNHNY, CDR2 SVGAGI (reference sequence). CDR3 length: 17 residues. DNA of the CDR3: TGTGCCAGCAGTCCTCCCTACAGGGGACCGGGCCAAGAGACCCAGTACTTC. Translating it yields CASSPPYRGPGQETQYF.

As regards this clonotype: Being one base from a much bigger clone, this may be a read error. The chain combines TRBV2 with TRBJ2-7; D not resolved. CDR3 length: 13 amino acids. Per the germline V gene, CDR1 is SNHLY and CDR2 is FYNNEI. V lost 3 bases, J lost 0 bases, and 6 bases lay in between. In nucleotides, the CDR3 is TGTGCCAGCAGTGACTCGAGCTCCTACGAGCAGTACTTC. Its protein product is CASSDSSSYEQYF.

The rearrangement joins TRBV5-6 to TRBJ1-1, with 12 bases identical to TRBD1. The germline V gene encodes CDR1 SGHDT and CDR2 YYEEEE. V trimming: 4 bases; J trimming: 7 bases; junction bases outside the gene matches: 8. The CDR3 has 15 residues. This chain's CDR3 is CASSHGTGGRVEAFF. Written as DNA, the CDR3 is TGTGCCAGCAGCCATGGGACAGGGGGCAGGGTTGAAGCTTTCTTT.

The chain is built from TRBV24-1 and TRBJ1-1, with a possible D match to TRBD1 (5 bases). CDR3 length: 13 amino acids. Germline V gene lookup returns CDR1 KGHDR and CDR2 SFDVKD. The V end was cut by 2 bases, the J end by 5 bases, with 8 bases between. CDR3 coding DNA: TGTGCCACCAGTGATTATGGGGGGACTGAAGCTTTCTTT. As protein: CATSDYGGTEAFF.

The chain joins TRBV6-6 to TRBJ2-7; 8 positions match TRBD1. Germline values: CDR1 MNHNY, CDR2 SVGAGI (reference sequence). The CDR3 is 13 residues long. J was trimmed by 7 bases and V by 2 bases; bases with no gene match: 4. The CDR3 sequence is CASSYPQGAEQYF. The CDR3 nucleotides are TGTGCCAGCAGTTACCCCCAGGGGGCTGAGCAGTACTTC.

This clonotype was seen many times. The chain uses TRBV6-6 and TRBJ2-2; 7 nucleotides align to TRBD1. The CDR3 is 14 amino acids. V lost 6 bases, J lost 2 bases, and 3 bases stayed unmatched. Per the germline V gene, CDR1 is MNHNY and CDR2 is SVGAGI (reference sequence). CDR3 sequence (DNA): TGTGCCAGCAGGGGGACAGCCAACACCGGGGAGCTGTTTTTT. Its translation is CASRGTANTGELFF.

The chain has TRBV10-3 and TRBJ2-7, with TRBD2 identical over 14 bases. Germline V gene lookup returns CDR1 ENHRY and CDR2 SYGVKD. J gave up 4 bases and V 2 bases, and 4 bases lay outside the gene matches. This CDR3 region has 16 residues. The CDR3 sequence: CAISERGLAGDYEQYF. The CDR3 DNA sequence: TGTGCCATCAGTGAGAGGGGACTAGCGGGAGATTACGAGCAGTACTTC.

This clonotype was observed many times. The chain recombines TRBV6-4 with TRBJ1-4; 7 positions match TRBD1. V lost 6 bases and J lost 6; bases outside the gene matches: 13. Germline V gene lookup returns CDR1 MRHNA and CDR2 SNTAGT. The CDR3 is 16 amino acids. The CDR3 DNA reads as TGTGCCAGCAGCTTGAGCCCCGACAGGGTCGATGAAAAACTGTTTTTT. Residues: CASSLSPDRVDEKLFF.

The chain joins TRBV24-1 to TRBJ2-1, with 11 bases lining up with TRBD2. V was clipped by 4 bases and J by 4 bases; unmatched bases: 5. CDR1 and CDR2 (germline): KGHDR, SFDVKD. The CDR3 is made up of 16 amino acids. CDR3 bases: TGTGCCACCAGTGACCCTGGACTAGCGGGTTACAATGAGCAGTTCTTC. Residues: CATSDPGLAGYNEQFF.